These T cell receptor beta chains were read from a single sample in a study of control samples from healthy donors and cancer patients. Assay: immunoSEQ multiplex PCR; the TCRdb copy retains only in-frame clones and omits some. The sample yields more than 80,000 clones, just over 90% seen once. The sequencing input was blood. These receptors all come from a young man in good health. Each CDR3 is given without its conserved first and last residue.

TRBV23-1	TRBJ1-5	ASSQSVRGMGGNQPQH
TRBV11-2	TRBJ2-7	ASSLTRAYEQY
TRBV5-4	TRBJ1-2	ASSLRTGGYGYT
TRBV11-2	TRBJ1-3	ASSLLGSGNTIY
TRBV19	TRBJ1-4	ASTGSPNEKLF
TRBV7-2	TRBJ2-7	ASTLLSPPYEQY
TRBV4-1	TRBJ2-3	ASSPLYRGADTQY
TRBV3-1/TRBV3-2	TRBJ2-5	ASSQVYGTQSQETQY
TRBV10-3	TRBJ1-1	AISDGSGGLTEAF
TRBV7-6	TRBJ2-1	ASRGLSGTTVDEQF
TRBV7-2	TRBJ1-1	ASSLLSGELGTEAF
TRBV19	TRBJ1-5	ASSMGTGINQPQH
TRBV20-1	TRBJ1-1	SASVSGGAF
TRBV7-2	TRBJ2-2	ASSLDQGGSTGELF
TRBV6-2/TRBV6-3	TRBJ1-2	ASSPTSDRAGYGYT
TRBV12-5	TRBJ1-6	ASGLTHRGPNSPLH
TRBV11-2	TRBJ1-3	ASYQPRTGNTIY
TRBV29-1	TRBJ1-4	SVVGDDEKLF
TRBV15	TRBJ1-2	ATSRDSASGANYGYT
TRBV6-6	TRBJ1-2	ASRKRGITYGYT
TRBV5-4	TRBJ1-1	ASSLARGQFNTEAF
TRBV25-1	TRBJ1-1	ASSKGLAANTEAF
TRBV9	TRBJ2-5	ASSSGTGETQY
TRBV10-2	TRBJ2-2	ASSMYTGELF
TRBV7-7	TRBJ2-5	ASSLGRMVDRETQY
TRBV12-3/TRBV12-4	TRBJ1-1	ASSLSSPGHAF
TRBV5-1	TRBJ1-2	ASSLEGAYQLDGYT
TRBV6-5	TRBJ1-2	ASSRTVNYGYT
TRBV4-3	TRBJ2-1	ASSQDWAGSYNEQF
TRBV25-1	TRBJ2-1	ASSETRLIYNEQF
TRBV7-8	TRBJ1-5	ASSSRERGGQPQH
TRBV27	TRBJ1-1	ASSLKVRATEAF
TRBV15	TRBJ1-6	ATSRGTGANSPLH
TRBV13	TRBJ1-1	ASSFGDGDESLAF
TRBV9	TRBJ1-1	ASSVEGRRTTEAF
TRBV7-2	TRBJ2-7	ASSLMDSSYEQY
TRBV29-1	TRBJ2-2	SGRQGAYGELF
TRBV12-3/TRBV12-4	TRBJ1-1	ASSLIGEAF
TRBV14	TRBJ1-1	ASSIGQSNTEAF
TRBV10-3	TRBJ2-3	AISDQGLTDTQY
TRBV5-6	TRBJ1-5	ASSLADRNQPQH
TRBV7-9	TRBJ2-7	ASSYPPRQGFLGEQY
TRBV11-2	TRBJ2-2	ASSLRQLNTGELF
TRBV6-6	TRBJ1-1	ASSYSRQGGTEAF
TRBV11-2	TRBJ1-1	ASSPRRVNTEAF